This T cell receptor (beta chain) comes out of a study of post-analysis software for immune sequencing data. Broader study findings: Patients used a few TRBV segments, including TRBV5-6, TRBV5-1 and TRBV20-1, more often than controls. Significantly lower normalized Chao1 diversity was found in patients with multiple sclerosis relative to controls. Batch-mates among the samples co-clustered strongly by F measure.

V lost 3 bases, J lost 3 bases, and 8 bases lay in between. This CDR3 contains 13 residues. The germline gives CDR1 LGHNA, CDR2 YNFKEQ. Prepared TCR beta cDNA libraries contained unique molecular identifiers. From the PCR reads, TCRdb called clonotypes with MiXCR, one entry per CDR3 protein. The sample has approximately 360,000 distinct CDR3 sequences; less than 40% are singletons. In the case of this clonotype: Its specificity is unknown.

The sequencing input was blood. The TCR sequence derives from a girl aged 5-17 years with multiple sclerosis. The V gene is TRBV4-2, the J gene TRBJ1-1; possibly TRBD1 for D (6 bases). The CDR3 is CASSQDSYTEAFF. CDR3 bases: TGTGCCAGCAGCCAGGACAGCTACACTGAAGCTTTCTTT.